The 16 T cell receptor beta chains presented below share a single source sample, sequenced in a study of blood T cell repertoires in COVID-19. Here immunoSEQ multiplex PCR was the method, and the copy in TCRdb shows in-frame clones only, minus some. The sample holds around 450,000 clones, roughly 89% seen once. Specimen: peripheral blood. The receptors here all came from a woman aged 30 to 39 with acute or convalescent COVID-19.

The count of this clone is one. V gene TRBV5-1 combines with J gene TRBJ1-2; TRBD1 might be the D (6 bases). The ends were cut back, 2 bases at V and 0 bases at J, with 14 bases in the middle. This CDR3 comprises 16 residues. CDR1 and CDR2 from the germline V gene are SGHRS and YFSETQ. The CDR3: CASSLEGGPTNYGYTF. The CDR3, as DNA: TGCGCCAGCAGCTTAGAAGGGGGACCCACTAACTATGGCTACACCTTC.

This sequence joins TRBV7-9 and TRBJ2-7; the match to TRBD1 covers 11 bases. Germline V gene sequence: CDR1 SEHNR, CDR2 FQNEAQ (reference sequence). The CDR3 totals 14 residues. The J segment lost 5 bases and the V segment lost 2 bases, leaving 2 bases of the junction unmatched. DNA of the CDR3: TGTGCCAGCAGCTTAAAGGGACAGGGGGACGAGCAGTACTTC. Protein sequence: CASSLKGQGDEQYF.

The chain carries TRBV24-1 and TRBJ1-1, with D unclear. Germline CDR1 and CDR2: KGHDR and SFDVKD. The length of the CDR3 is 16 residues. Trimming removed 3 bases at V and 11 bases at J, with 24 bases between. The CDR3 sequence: CATSDPLGERHEEAFF. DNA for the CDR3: TGTGCCACCAGTGATCCCCTGGGTGAGAGGCATGAAGAGGCTTTCTTT.

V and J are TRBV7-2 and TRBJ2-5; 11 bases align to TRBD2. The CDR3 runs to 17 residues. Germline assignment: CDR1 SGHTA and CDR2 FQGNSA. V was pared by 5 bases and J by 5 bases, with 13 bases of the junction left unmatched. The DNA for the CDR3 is TGTGCCAGCAGCGACCGACTAGCGGGGCTTAATCGGGAGACCCAGTACTTC. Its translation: CASSDRLAGLNRETQYF.

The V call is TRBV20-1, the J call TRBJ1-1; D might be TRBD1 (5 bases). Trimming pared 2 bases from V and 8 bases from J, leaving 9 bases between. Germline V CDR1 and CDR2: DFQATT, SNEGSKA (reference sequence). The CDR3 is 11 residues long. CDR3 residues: CSARPTGEAFF. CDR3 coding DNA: TGCAGTGCTAGACCTACAGGAGAAGCTTTCTTT.

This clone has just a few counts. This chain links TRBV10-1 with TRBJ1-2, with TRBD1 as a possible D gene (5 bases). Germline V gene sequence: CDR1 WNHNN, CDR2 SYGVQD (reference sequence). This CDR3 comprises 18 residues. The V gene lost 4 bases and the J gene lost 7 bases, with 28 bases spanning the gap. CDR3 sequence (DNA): TGCGCCAGCAGTGTGGGGCCCCGGACCCCTGTTCTAAGTGGTGGCTACACCTTC. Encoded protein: CASSVGPRTPVLSGGYTF.

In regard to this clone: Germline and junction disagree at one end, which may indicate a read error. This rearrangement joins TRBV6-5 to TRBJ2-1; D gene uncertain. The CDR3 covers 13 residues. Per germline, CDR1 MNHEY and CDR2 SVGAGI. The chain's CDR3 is CASSYDGDNEQFF. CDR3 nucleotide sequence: TGTGCCAGCAGTTACGATGGCGACAACGAGCAGTTCTTC.

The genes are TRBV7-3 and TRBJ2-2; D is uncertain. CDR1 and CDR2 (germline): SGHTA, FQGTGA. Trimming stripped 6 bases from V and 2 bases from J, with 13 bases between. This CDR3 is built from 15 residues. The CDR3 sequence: CASSLRSGNTGELFF. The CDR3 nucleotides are TGTGCCAGCAGTTTACGATCAGGAAACACCGGGGAGCTGTTTTTT.

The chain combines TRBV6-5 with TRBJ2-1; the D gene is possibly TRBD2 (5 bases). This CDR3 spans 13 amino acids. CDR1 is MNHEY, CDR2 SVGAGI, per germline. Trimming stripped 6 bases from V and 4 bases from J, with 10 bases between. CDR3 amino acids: CASSLRGYNEQFF. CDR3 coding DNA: TGTGCCAGCAGCCTAAGAGGGTACAATGAGCAGTTCTTC.

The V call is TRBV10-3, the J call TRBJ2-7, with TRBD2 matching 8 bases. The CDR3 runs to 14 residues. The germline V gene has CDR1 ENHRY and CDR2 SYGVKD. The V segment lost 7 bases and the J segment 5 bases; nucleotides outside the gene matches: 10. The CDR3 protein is CAIKSTGGPDEQYF. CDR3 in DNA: TGTGCCATCAAAAGTACGGGGGGGCCGGACGAGCAGTACTTC.

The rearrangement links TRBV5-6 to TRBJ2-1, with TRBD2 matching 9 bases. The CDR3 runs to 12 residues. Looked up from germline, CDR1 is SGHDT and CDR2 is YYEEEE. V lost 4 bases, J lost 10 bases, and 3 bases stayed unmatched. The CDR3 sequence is CASSVLAGEQFF. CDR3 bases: TGTGCCAGCAGCGTCCTAGCGGGGGAGCAGTTCTTC.

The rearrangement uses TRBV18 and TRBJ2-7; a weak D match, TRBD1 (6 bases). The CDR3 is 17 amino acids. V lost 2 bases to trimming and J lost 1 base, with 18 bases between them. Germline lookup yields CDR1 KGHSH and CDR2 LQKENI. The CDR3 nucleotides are TGTGCCAGCTCACCAACATTAAGTAGGGACACTTCCTACGAGCAGTACTTC. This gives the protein CASSPTLSRDTSYEQYF.

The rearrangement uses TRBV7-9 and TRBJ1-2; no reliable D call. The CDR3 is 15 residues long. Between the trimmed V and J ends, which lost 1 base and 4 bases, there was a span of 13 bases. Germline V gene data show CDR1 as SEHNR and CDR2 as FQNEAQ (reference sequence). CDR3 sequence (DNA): TGTGCCAGCAGCTTAGGGGAGGGTTTAACCTATGGCTACACCTTC. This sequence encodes CASSLGEGLTYGYTF.

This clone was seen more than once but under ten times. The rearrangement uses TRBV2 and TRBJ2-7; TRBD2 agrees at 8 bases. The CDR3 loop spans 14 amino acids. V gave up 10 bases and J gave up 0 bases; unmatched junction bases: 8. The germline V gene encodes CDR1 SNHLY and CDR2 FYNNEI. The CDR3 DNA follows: TGTGCCAACATACTAGCGGATAGCTCCTACGAGCAGTACTTC. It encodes CANILADSSYEQYF.

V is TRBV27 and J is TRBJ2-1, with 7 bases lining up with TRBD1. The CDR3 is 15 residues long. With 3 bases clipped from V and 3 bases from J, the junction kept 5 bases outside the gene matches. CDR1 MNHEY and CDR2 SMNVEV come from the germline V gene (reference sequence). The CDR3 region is CASSLAWDSYNEQFF. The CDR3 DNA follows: TGTGCCAGCAGTTTGGCCTGGGACAGCTACAATGAGCAGTTCTTC.

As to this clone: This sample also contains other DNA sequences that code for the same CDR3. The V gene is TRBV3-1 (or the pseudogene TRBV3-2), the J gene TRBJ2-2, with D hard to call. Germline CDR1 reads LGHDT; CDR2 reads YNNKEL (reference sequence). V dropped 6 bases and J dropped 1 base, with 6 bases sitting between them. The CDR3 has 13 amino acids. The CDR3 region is CASSPLNTGELFF. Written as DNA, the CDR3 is TGTGCCAGCAGTCCACTGAACACCGGGGAGCTGTTTTTT.